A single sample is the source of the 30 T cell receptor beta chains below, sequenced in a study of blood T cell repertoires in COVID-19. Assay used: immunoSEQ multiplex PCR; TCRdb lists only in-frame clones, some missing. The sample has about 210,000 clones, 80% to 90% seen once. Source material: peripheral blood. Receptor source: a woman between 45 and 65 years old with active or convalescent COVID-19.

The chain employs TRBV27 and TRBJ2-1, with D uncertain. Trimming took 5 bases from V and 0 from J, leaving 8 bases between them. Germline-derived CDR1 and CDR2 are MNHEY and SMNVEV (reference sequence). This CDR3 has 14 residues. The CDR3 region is CASSTWSSYNEQFF. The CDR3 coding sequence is TGTGCCAGCAGTACCTGGAGCTCCTACAATGAGCAGTTCTTC.

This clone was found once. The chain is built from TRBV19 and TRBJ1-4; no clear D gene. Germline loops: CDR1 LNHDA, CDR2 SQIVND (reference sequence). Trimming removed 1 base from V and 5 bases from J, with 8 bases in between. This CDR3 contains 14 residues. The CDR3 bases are TGTGCCAGTAGTATAGTACAGCTCAATGAAAAACTGTTTTTT. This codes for CASSIVQLNEKLFF.

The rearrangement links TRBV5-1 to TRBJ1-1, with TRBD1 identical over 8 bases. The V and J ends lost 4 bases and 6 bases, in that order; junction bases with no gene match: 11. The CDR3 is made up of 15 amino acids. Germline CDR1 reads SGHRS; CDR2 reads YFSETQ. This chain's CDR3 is CASSNGQGSVAEAFF. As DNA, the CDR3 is TGCGCCAGCAGCAACGGACAGGGATCGGTCGCTGAAGCTTTCTTT.

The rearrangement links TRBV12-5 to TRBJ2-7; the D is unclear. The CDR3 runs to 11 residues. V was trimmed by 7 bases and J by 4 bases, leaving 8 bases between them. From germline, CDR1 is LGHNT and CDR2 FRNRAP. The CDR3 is CASANVYEQYF. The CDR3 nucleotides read TGTGCTAGTGCTAACGTGTACGAGCAGTACTTC. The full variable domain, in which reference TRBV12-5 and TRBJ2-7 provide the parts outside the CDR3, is DARVTQTPRHKVTEMGQEVTMRCQPILGHNTVFWYRQTMMQGLELLAYFRNRAPLDDSGMPKDRFSAEMPDATLATLKIQPSEPRDSAVYFCASANVYEQYFGPGTRLTVT.

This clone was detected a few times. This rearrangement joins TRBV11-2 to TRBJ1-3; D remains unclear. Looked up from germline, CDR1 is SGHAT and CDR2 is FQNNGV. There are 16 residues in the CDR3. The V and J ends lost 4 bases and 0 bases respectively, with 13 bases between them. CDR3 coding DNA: TGTGCCAGCAGCTGGGAGACGAGATACTCTGGAAACACCATATATTTT. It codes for CASSWETRYSGNTIYF.

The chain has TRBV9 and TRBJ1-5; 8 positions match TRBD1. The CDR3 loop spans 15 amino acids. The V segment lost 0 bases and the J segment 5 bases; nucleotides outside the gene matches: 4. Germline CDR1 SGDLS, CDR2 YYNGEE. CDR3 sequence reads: CASSVGPGGHQPQHF. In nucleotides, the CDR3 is TGTGCCAGCAGCGTAGGGCCAGGGGGCCATCAGCCCCAGCATTTT.

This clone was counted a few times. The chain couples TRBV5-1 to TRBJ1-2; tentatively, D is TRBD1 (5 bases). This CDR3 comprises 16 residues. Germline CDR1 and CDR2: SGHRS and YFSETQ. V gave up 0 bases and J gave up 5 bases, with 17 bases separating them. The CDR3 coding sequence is TGCGCCAGCAGCTTGGCCGGGACCCAGGAGGGATATGGCTACACCTTC. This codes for CASSLAGTQEGYGYTF.

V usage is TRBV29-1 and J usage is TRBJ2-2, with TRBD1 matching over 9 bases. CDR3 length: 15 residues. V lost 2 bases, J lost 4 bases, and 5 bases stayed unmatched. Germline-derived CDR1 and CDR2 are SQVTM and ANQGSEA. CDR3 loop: CSVEPGQGRTGELFF. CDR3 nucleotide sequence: TGCAGCGTTGAACCAGGACAGGGGCGCACCGGGGAGCTGTTTTTT.

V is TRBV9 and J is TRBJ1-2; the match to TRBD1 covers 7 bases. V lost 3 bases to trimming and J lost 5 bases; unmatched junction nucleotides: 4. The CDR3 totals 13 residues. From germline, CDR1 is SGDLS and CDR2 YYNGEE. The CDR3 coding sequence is TGTGCCAGCAGCGCTGACAGGGAATATGGCTACACCTTC. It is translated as CASSADREYGYTF.

The CDR3 here is CASSPGNEQFF. The CDR3 nucleotides read TGTGCCAGCAGCCCGGGCAATGAGCAGTTCTTC. The J gene is TRBJ2-1, the V gene TRBV7-9; D is uncertain. CDR3 length: 11 amino acids. The germline CDR1 and CDR2 sequences are SEHNR and FQNEAQ (reference sequence). Trimming took 5 bases from V and 6 from J, leaving 5 bases between them.

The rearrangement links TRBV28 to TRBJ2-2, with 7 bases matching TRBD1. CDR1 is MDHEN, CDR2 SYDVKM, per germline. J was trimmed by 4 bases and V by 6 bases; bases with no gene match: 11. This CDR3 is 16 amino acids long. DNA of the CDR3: TGTGCCAGCAGACAGATCGGGGACAGACCCACCGGGGAGCTGTTTTTT. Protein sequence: CASRQIGDRPTGELFF.

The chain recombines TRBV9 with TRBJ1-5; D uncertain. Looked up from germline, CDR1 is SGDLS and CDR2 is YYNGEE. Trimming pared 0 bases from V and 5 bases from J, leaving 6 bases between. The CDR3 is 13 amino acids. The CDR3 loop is CASSVAIDQPQHF. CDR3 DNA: TGTGCCAGCAGCGTAGCCATTGATCAGCCCCAGCATTTT.

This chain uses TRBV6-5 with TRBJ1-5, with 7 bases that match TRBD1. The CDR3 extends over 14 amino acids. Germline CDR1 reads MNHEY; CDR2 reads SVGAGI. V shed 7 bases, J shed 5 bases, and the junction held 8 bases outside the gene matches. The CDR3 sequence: CASNLQGWYQPQHF. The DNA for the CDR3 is TGTGCCAGCAATTTACAGGGGTGGTATCAGCCCCAGCATTTT.

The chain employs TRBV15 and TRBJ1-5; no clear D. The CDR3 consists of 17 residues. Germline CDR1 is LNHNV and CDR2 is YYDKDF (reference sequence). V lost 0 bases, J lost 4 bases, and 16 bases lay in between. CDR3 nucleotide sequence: TGTGCCACCAGCAGAGATCGAGCCGGGAAGGGAAATCAGCCCCAGCATTTT. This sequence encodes CATSRDRAGKGNQPQHF.

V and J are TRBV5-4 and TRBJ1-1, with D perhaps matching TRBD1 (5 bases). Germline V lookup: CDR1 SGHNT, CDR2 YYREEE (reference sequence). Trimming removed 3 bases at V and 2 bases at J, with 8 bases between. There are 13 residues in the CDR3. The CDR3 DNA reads TGTGCCAGCAGCTCGGACATAAACACTGAAGCTTTCTTT. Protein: CASSSDINTEAFF.

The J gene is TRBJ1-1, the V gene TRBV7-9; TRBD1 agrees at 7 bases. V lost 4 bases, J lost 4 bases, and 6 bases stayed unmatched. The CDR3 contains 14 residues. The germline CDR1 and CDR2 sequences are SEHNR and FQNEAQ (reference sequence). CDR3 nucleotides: TGTGCCAGCAGCTATAGGGGGCTGAGCACTGAAGCTTTCTTT. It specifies CASSYRGLSTEAFF. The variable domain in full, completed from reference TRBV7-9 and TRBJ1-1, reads DTGVSQNPRHKITKRGQNVTFRCDPISEHNRLYWYRQTLGQGPEFLTYFQNEAQLEKSRLLSDRFSAERPKGSFSTLEIQRTEQGDSAMYLCASSYRGLSTEAFFGQGTRLTVV.

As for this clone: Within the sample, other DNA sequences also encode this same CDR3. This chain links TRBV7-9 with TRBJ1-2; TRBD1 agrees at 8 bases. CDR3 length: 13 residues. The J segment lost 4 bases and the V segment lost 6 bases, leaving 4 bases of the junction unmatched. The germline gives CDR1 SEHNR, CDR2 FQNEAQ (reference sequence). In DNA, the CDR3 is TGTGCCAGCAGTTCAGACAGGGGCTATGGCTACACCTTC. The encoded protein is CASSSDRGYGYTF.

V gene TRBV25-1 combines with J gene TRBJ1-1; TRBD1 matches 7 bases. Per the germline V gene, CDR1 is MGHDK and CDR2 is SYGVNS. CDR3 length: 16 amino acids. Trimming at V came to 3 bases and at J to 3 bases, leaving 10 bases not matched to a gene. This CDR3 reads CASSDVTGKADTEAFF. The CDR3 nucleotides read TGTGCCAGCAGTGACGTGACAGGGAAGGCGGACACTGAAGCTTTCTTT.

This chain's CDR3 is CASSLDLQGVSEQFF. The CDR3 DNA reads TGTGCCAGCAGCTTAGACCTTCAGGGGGTGAGTGAGCAGTTCTTC. The chain is built from TRBV11-3 and TRBJ2-1; 7 bases agree with TRBD1. This CDR3 spans 15 amino acids. Germline CDR1 SGHNT, CDR2 YENEEA. With V trimmed by 0 bases and J by 9 bases, 8 bases remained unmatched. The full variable domain, with the rest looked up from reference TRBV11-3 and TRBJ2-1, is EAGVVQSPRYKIIEKKQPVAFWCNPISGHNTLYWYLQNLGQGPELLIRYENEEAVDDSQLPKDRFSAERLKGVDSTLKIQPAELGDSAVYLCASSLDLQGVSEQFFGPGTRLTVL.

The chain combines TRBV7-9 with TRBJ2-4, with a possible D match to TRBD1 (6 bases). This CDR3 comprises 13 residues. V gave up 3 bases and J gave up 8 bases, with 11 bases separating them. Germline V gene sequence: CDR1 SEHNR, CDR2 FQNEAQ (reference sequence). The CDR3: CASSFRGLDIQYF. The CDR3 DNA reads TGTGCCAGCAGCTTCAGGGGCCTGGACATTCAGTACTTC.

CDR3 nucleotides: TGTGCCAGCGGGACAGGGCCGGAGGGGAGGAATGGCTACACCTTC. It is translated as CASGTGPEGRNGYTF. V gene TRBV27 combines with J gene TRBJ1-2, with TRBD1 matching over 9 bases. After removal of 8 bases from V and 6 bases from J, the junction contained 13 bases not matched to a gene. The CDR3 is 15 amino acids. Germline V gene data show CDR1 as MNHEY and CDR2 as SMNVEV (reference sequence).

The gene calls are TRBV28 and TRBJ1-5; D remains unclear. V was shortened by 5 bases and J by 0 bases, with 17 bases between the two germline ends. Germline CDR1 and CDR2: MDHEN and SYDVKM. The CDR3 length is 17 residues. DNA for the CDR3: TGTGCCAGCAGTGGATCCTCGGGAGCCGATAGCAATCAGCCCCAGCATTTT. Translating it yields CASSGSSGADSNQPQHF. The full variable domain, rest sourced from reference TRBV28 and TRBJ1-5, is DVKVTQSSRYLVKRTGEKVFLECVQDMDHENMFWYRQDPGLGLRLIYFSYDVKMKEKGDIPEGYSVSREKKERFSLILESASTNQTSMYLCASSGSSGADSNQPQHFGDGTRLSIL.

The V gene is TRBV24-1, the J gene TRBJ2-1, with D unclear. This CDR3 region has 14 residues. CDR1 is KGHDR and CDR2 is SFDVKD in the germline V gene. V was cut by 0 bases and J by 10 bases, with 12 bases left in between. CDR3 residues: CATSDLPATGEQFF. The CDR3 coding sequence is TGTGCCACCAGTGATTTGCCGGCAACCGGGGAGCAGTTCTTC.

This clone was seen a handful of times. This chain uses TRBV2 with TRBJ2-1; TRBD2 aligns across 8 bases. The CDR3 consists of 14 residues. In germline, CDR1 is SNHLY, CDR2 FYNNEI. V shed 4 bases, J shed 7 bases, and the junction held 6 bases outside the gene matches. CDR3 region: CASSASGRLNEQFF. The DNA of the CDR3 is TGTGCCAGCAGTGCCAGCGGGAGACTAAATGAGCAGTTCTTC.

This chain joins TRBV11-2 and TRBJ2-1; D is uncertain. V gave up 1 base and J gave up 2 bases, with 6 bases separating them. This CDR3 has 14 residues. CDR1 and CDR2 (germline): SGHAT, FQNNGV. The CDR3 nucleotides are TGTGCCAGCAGCTTAGGCATAGCCTACAATGAGCAGTTCTTC. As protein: CASSLGIAYNEQFF.

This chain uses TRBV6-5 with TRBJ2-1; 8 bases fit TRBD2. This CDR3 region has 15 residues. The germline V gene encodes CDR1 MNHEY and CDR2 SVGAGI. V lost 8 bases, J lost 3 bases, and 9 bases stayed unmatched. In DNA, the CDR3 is TGTGCCAGCGGACCCGGGAGGGCCGACTACAATGAGCAGTTCTTC. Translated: CASGPGRADYNEQFF.

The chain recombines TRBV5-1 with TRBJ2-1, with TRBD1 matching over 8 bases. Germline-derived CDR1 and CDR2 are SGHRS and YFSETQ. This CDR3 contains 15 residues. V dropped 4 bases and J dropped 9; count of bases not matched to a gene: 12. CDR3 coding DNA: TGCGCCAGCAGCGTCCAGGGGGCCTACTCCGGTGAGCAGTTCTTC. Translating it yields CASSVQGAYSGEQFF.

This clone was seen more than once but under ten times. The CDR3 DNA sequence: TGTGCCAGCAGTTTTCAGGGATGGGCCCTCCACTTT. Its translation: CASSFQGWALHF. The chain links TRBV12-3 or TRBV12-4 to TRBJ1-6, with D possibly TRBD1 on 5 matching bases. Between the trimmed V and J ends, which lost 3 bases and 14 bases, there was a span of 11 bases. This CDR3 region has 12 residues.

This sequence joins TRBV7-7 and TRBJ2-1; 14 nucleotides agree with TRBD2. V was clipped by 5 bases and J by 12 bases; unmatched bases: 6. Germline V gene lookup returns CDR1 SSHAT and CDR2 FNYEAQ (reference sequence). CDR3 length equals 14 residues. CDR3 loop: CASSKGLAGAVQFF. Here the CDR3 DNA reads TGTGCCAGCAGCAAGGGACTAGCGGGAGCCGTGCAGTTCTTC.

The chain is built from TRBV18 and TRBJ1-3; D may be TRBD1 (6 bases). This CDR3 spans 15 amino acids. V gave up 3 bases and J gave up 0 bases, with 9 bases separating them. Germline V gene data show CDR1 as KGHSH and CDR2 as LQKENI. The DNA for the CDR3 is TGTGCCAGCTCACCTAGGGGGAGCTCTGGAAACACCATATATTTT. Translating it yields CASSPRGSSGNTIYF.